These 3 T cell receptor beta chains were all obtained from the same sample, sequenced in a study of post-analysis software for immune sequencing data. Unique molecular identifiers had been added to the TCR beta cDNA libraries. TCRdb reprocessed the PCR reads via MiXCR and lists one record per CDR3 protein. The sample consists of over 700,000 distinct CDR3 sequences, about 32% of them appearing once. Regarding the study as a whole: In patients, about five TRBV segments were more frequent than in controls, with TRBV5-6, TRBV5-1 and TRBV20-1 among them.

These receptors' targets are unknown. Sequencing was carried out using blood. The receptors were gathered from a girl aged 10 to 17 with multiple sclerosis.

Here the CDR3 reads CASSPGSSNYGYTF. In DNA, the CDR3 is TGTGCCAGCAGTCCTGGGTCATCTAACTATGGCTACACCTTC. V usage is TRBV14 and J usage is TRBJ1-2, with no clear D. Between the trimmed V and J ends, which lost 6 bases and 0 bases, there was a span of 11 bases. Per the germline V gene, CDR1 is SGHDN and CDR2 is FVKESK. This CDR3 contains 14 residues.

This clonotype was found a few times. The DNA of the CDR3 is TGCAGTGCTAGTTGGACACTGAATCAGCCCCAGCATTTT. Protein sequence: CSASWTLNQPQHF. This chain joins TRBV20-1 and TRBJ1-5, with a possible D match to TRBD1 (5 bases). This CDR3 is 13 amino acids long. Trimming left V 3 bases short and J 4 bases short, with 10 bases between. Germline CDR1 is DFQATT and CDR2 is SNEGSKA (reference sequence).

This clonotype occurred once. Germline and junction disagree at one end, which may indicate a read error. This rearrangement joins TRBV7-2 to TRBJ2-1; 7 bases map to TRBD2. Germline values: CDR1 SGHTA, CDR2 FQGNSA. The CDR3 has 18 residues. As DNA, the CDR3 is TGTGCCCGCAGCGCCCCGGGACTGGCGGGAGTCTCCTACAATGAGCAGTTCTTC. Its translation: CARSAPGLAGVSYNEQFF.